The rows below give T cell receptor beta chains drawn from one sample of a study of shared T cell receptors in the human thymus. The protocol was immunoSEQ multiplex PCR, while the TCRdb copy is restricted to in-frame clones and leaves out a portion. The sample yields hundreds of thousands of clones, around 87% seen once. The same sample was also used in a study of human thymus T cells.

The material sequenced was thymocytes. All receptors come from a boy under three years old with a congenital heart defect. Each CDR3 is given with its conserved first and last residue. The D gene is left open where the match is weak. Some rows mark clone size as missing; the rest say once, few, many or name a class of expanded clone.

TRBJ2-7	TRBV7-9	.	.	TGTGCCAGCAGCTTGACGGGTAACTACGAGCAGTACTTC	CASSLTGNYEQYF
TRBJ1-2	TRBV15	.	TRBD1	TGTGCCACCAGCAACCGGGACAGGGAGTCCTATGGCTACACCTTC	CATSNRDRESYGYTF
TRBJ2-1	TRBV4-1	.	TRBD2	TGCGCCAGCAGCCAAGGGACTAGCGGATTCTACAATGAGCAGTTCTTC	CASSQGTSGFYNEQFF
TRBJ1-6	TRBV6-6	once	TRBD1	TGTGCCAGCAGTTTCGGACAGGCCAATTCACCCCTCCACTTT	CASSFGQANSPLHF
TRBJ2-7	TRBV28	once	TRBD1	TGTGCCAGCTCGGGACAGGGACGTTACGAGCAGTACTTC	CASSGQGRYEQYF
TRBJ1-5	TRBV5-5	.	TRBD1	TGTGCCAGCAGCCCCCTTCGGACAGGTAGCAATCAGCCCCAGCATTTT	CASSPLRTGSNQPQHF
TRBJ1-2	TRBV5-1	.	.	TGCGCCAGCAGCTTTGGACCAACTAGCTATGGCTACACCTTC	CASSFGPTSYGYTF
TRBJ1-6	TRBV27	.	TRBD1	TGTGCCAGCAGCCAGCCCGGGACAGGGGGAGGTAATTCACCCCTCCACTTT	CASSQPGTGGGNSPLHF
TRBJ1-2	TRBV9	.	TRBD1	TGTGCCAGCAGCTCAGAGGGGGGGGGACAGGGCCCGTGGTGTGTGGGCTACACCTTC	CASSSEGGGQGPWCVGYTF
TRBJ1-1	TRBV5-1	.	TRBD1	TGCGCCAGCAGCGCGAACACGACAGGGGATAGCACTGAAGCTTTCTTT	CASSANTTGDSTEAFF
TRBJ1-1	TRBV18	.	TRBD1	TGTGCCAGCTCACCCGACCGGGACAGCTCTAACACTGAAGCTTTCTTT	CASSPDRDSSNTEAFF
TRBJ2-7	TRBV28	.	TRBD1	TGTGCCAGCAGTTTACCCCTACAGGGGGCCATCGAGCAGTACTTC	CASSLPLQGAIEQYF
TRBJ1-4	TRBV7-9	.	.	TGTGCCAGCAGCCCCCGACCCCAGGGGAAGGTGGCTAATGAAAAACTGTTTTTT	CASSPRPQGKVANEKLFF
TRBJ2-7	TRBV19	.	.	TGTGCCAGTAGTTCCGGACTCCTCTACGAGCAGTACTTC	CASSSGLLYEQYF
TRBJ2-4	TRBV6-1	.	.	TGTGCCAGCAGGGAGGGGGGGTTTGGAAACATTCAGTACTTC	CASREGGFGNIQYF
TRBJ1-2	TRBV7-2	.	TRBD1	TGTGCCAGCAGCGGCGGGGACAGGGCAGACTACACCTTC	CASSGGDRADYTF
TRBJ2-3	TRBV5-1	.	.	TGCGCCAGCAGCTTCGCAGGGATTGGGGGCACAGATACGCAGTATTTT	CASSFAGIGGTDTQYF
TRBJ1-6	TRBV5-6	.	TRBD1	TGTGCCAGCAGCTTTGGTTTTACAGGGGTATTGTTGGATTCACCCCTCCACTTT	CASSFGFTGVLLDSPLHF
TRBJ1-2	TRBV19	.	.	TGTGCCAGCCTAGGGTGGCAGGGGGGCTACACCTTC	CASLGWQGGYTF
TRBJ2-1	TRBV27	.	TRBD2	TGTGCCAGCAGTTTCGGGACTAGCGCCCACAATGAGCAGTTCTTC	CASSFGTSAHNEQFF
TRBJ2-5	TRBV7-9	.	.	TGTGCCAGCAGCTTACCTAGCCCCCGGGCCTACCAAGAGACCCAGTACTTC	CASSLPSPRAYQETQYF
TRBJ2-7	TRBV5-4	.	.	TGTGCCAGCAGCTTGTGGGGGGAGAGGCCCTACGAGCAGTACTTC	CASSLWGERPYEQYF
TRBJ2-5	TRBV6-1	.	TRBD2	TGTGCCAGCAGTGGGGGACTAGCAGAACAAGAGACCCAGTACTTC	CASSGGLAEQETQYF
TRBJ2-7	TRBV4-1	once	TRBD2	TGCGCCAGCAGCCAACGGCTTACTAGCGGGAGTGACGAGCAGTACTTC	CASSQRLTSGSDEQYF
TRBJ2-7	TRBV4-3	.	.	TGCGCCAGCAGCCAACAGGGTAACCCCTACGAGCAGTACTTC	CASSQQGNPYEQYF
TRBJ2-1	TRBV27	.	.	TGTGCCAGCAGTTTTAACAGGGTTAATGAGCAGTTCTTC	CASSFNRVNEQFF
TRBJ2-2	TRBV28	few	TRBD2	TGTGCCAGCAGCTTGACTCCTACTAGCGGGAGGTCTACCGGGGAGCTGTTTTTT	CASSLTPTSGRSTGELFF
TRBJ1-2	TRBV14	.	TRBD1	TGTGCCAGCAGCCCATCCGGGACAGGGATCCGTGGCTACACCTTC	CASSPSGTGIRGYTF
TRBJ2-5	TRBV30	.	.	TGTGCCTGGAGTATTCTTCTAGGAGGGGCTCCCCAAAAAGAGACCCAGTACTTC	CAWSILLGGAPQKETQYF
TRBJ1-5	TRBV28	.	.	TGTGCCAGCCAGGTGGGGAGTTTGCAGCCCCAGCATTTT	CASQVGSLQPQHF
TRBJ2-2	TRBV9	.	TRBD2	TGTGCCAGCAGCGTCGGGACTAGCGGGGGGGCAGGAACCGGGGAGCTGTTTTTT	CASSVGTSGGAGTGELFF
TRBJ2-2	TRBV4-3	.	TRBD2	TGCGCCAGCAGCCAAGATTTAACGGGAGGATTGAACACCGGGGAGCTGTTTTTT	CASSQDLTGGLNTGELFF
TRBJ2-1	TRBV7-7	few	.	TGTGCCAGCAGTCCTGACTCCCCGGGGAATGAGCAGTTCTTC	CASSPDSPGNEQFF
TRBJ2-7	TRBV5-1	few	TRBD2	TGCGCCAGCAGCCCTAGCGGGAATTCTTACGAGCAGTACTTC	CASSPSGNSYEQYF
TRBJ1-5	TRBV5-6	.	.	TGTGCCAGCAGCTCGGCGGGTGAGAATCAGCCCCAGCATTTT	CASSSAGENQPQHF
TRBJ2-5	TRBV10-3	.	TRBD2	TGTGCCATCAGTGGGACTAGCCAACAAGAGACCCAGTACTTC	CAISGTSQQETQYF
TRBJ2-7	TRBV27	.	.	TGTGCCAGCAGTTCCACTAGTGGGTCTGACGAGCAGTACTTC	CASSSTSGSDEQYF
TRBJ2-1	TRBV19	few	TRBD1	TGTGCCAGTAGAGGGACAGTTCCTGCCCACTACAATGAGCAGTTCTTC	CASRGTVPAHYNEQFF
TRBJ2-5	TRBV5-1	.	TRBD1	TGCGCCAGCAGCTTCCGGGACAGGCAAGAGACCCAGTACTTC	CASSFRDRQETQYF
TRBJ2-2	TRBV2	.	.	TGTGCCAGCAGTTTTACAGGGCCTTTGGCCGGGGAGCTGTTTTTT	CASSFTGPLAGELFF
TRBJ2-1	TRBV9	.	TRBD2	TGTGCCAGCAGCGCGTCCGGGACTAGATATGAGCAGTTCTTC	CASSASGTRYEQFF
TRBJ2-1	TRBV9	.	.	TGTGCCAGCAGCCTAGCCCCTAACTCCTACAATGAGCAGTTCTTC	CASSLAPNSYNEQFF
TRBJ2-2	TRBV5-1	few	.	TGCGCCAGCAGCCCCAAGACAGGAGAGAACACCGGGGAGCTGTTTTTT	CASSPKTGENTGELFF
TRBJ2-1	TRBV4-3	.	.	TGCGCCAGCAGCCAAGAGGGCGGGGTCGATGGGTACAATGAGCAGTTCTTC	CASSQEGGVDGYNEQFF
TRBJ1-1	TRBV5-1	.	TRBD1	TGCGCCAGCAGCTGGGAGACAGGGGAGGGGAACACTGAAGCTTTCTTT	CASSWETGEGNTEAFF
TRBJ2-2	TRBV11-2	.	.	TGTGCCGCAGGGTCGAACACCGGGGAGCTGTTTTTT	CAAGSNTGELFF
TRBJ2-1	TRBV9	.	.	TGTGCCAGCAGCGTAGTGGACAGAGCATACAATGAGCAGTTCTTC	CASSVVDRAYNEQFF
TRBJ2-7	TRBV4-1	.	.	TGCGCCAGCAGCCAAGGCGGCACCTACGAGCAGTACTTC	CASSQGGTYEQYF
TRBJ2-2	TRBV12-2	.	.	TGTGCAAGTCGCTTAGTACTAGCGGGGCGACCCGGGGAGCTGTTTTTT	CASRLVLAGRPGELFF
TRBJ2-1	TRBV5-1	.	TRBD2	TGCGCCAGCAGCGCTAGCGGGGGGCCGAGCTCCTACAATGAGCAGTTCTTC	CASSASGGPSSYNEQFF
TRBJ2-2	TRBV4-3	.	TRBD2	TGCGCCAGCAGCCAAGGACTAGCGGGTCCCCCTAGTACCGGGGAGCTGTTTTTT	CASSQGLAGPPSTGELFF
TRBJ2-4	TRBV14	once	.	TGTGCCAGCAGCCAGGTTGCTAGCGTTCAGTACTTC	CASSQVASVQYF